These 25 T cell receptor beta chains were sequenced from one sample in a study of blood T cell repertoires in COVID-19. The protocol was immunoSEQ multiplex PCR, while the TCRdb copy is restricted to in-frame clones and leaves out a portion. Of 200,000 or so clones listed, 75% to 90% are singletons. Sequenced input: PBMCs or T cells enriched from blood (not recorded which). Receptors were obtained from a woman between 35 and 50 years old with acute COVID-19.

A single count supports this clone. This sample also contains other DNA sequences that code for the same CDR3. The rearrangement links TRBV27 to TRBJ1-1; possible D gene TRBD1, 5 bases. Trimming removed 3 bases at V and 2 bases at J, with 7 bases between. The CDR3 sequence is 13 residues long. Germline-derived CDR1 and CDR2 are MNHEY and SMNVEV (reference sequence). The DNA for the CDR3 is TGTGCCAGCAGTTTTCAGGGCAACACTGAAGCTTTCTTT. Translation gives CASSFQGNTEAFF.

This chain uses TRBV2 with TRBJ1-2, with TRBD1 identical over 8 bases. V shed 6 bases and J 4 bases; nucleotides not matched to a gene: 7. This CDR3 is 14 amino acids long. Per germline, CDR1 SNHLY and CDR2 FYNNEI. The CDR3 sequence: CASRGQTGGYGYTF. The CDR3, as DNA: TGTGCCAGCAGGGGGCAAACAGGGGGCTATGGCTACACCTTC.

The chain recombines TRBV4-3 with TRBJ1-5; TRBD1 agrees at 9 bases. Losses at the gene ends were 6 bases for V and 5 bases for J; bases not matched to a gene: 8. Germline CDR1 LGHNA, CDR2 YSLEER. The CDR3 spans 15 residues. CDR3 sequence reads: CASSSRRDRDQPQHF. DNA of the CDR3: TGCGCCAGCAGTTCCCGGAGGGACAGGGATCAGCCCCAGCATTTT.

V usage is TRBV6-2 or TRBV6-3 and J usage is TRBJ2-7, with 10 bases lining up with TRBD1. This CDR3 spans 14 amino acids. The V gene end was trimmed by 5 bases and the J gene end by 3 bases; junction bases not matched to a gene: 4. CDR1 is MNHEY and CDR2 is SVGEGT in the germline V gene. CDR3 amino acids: CASSPTGGRYEQYF. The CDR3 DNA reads TGTGCCAGCAGTCCGACAGGGGGCCGCTACGAGCAGTACTTC.

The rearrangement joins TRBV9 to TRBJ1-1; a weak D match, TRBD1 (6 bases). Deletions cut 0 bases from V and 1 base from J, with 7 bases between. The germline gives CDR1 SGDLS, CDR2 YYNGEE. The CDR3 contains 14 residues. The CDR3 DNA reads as TGTGCCAGCAGCGTAGGGACAGCGAACACTGAAGCTTTCTTT. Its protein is CASSVGTANTEAFF.

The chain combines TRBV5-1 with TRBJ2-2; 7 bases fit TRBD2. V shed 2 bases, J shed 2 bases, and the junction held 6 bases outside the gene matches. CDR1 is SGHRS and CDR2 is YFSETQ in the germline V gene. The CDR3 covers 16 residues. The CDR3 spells CASSFSGLQNTGELFF. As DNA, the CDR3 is TGCGCCAGCAGCTTTTCGGGACTACAAAACACCGGGGAGCTGTTTTTT. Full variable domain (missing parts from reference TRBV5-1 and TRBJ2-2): KAGVTQTPRYLIKTRGQQVTLSCSPISGHRSVSWYQQTPGQGLQFLFEYFSETQRNKGNFPGRFSGRQFSNSRSEMNVSTLELGDSALYLCASSFSGLQNTGELFFGEGSRLTVL.

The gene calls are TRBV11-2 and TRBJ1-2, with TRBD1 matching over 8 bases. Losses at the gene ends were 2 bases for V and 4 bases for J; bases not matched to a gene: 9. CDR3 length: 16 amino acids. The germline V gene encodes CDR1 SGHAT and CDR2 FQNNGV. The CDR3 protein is CASSLWPGGRSYGYTF. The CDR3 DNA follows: TGTGCCAGCAGCTTATGGCCAGGGGGCAGAAGCTATGGCTACACCTTC. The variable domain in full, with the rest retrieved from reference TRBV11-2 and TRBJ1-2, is EAGVAQSPRYKIIEKRQSVAFWCNPISGHATLYWYQQILGQGPKLLIQFQNNGVVDDSQLPKDRFSAERLKGVDSTLKIQPAKLEDSAVYLCASSLWPGGRSYGYTFGSGTRLTVV.

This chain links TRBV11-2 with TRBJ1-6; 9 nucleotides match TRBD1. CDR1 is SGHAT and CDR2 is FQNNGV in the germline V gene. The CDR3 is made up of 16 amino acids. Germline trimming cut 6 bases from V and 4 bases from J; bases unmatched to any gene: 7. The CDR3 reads CASRPGQGLYNSPLHF. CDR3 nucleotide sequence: TGTGCCAGCAGACCGGGACAGGGTCTATATAATTCACCCCTCCACTTT. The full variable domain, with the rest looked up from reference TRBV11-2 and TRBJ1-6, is EAGVAQSPRYKIIEKRQSVAFWCNPISGHATLYWYQQILGQGPKLLIQFQNNGVVDDSQLPKDRFSAERLKGVDSTLKIQPAKLEDSAVYLCASRPGQGLYNSPLHFGNGTRLTVT.

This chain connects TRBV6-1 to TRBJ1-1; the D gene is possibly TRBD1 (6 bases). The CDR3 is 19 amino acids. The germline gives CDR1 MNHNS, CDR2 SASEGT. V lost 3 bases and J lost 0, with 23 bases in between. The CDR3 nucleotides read TGTGCCAGCAGTGAGGACAACAGGGCCTGGGGGGGTATGAACACTGAAGCTTTCTTT. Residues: CASSEDNRAWGGMNTEAFF.

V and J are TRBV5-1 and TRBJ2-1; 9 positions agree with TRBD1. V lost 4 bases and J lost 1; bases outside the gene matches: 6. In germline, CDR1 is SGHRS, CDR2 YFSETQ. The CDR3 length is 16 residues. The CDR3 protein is CASSRGQGGSYNEQFF. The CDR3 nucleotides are TGCGCCAGCAGCAGGGGACAGGGAGGTTCCTACAATGAGCAGTTCTTC.

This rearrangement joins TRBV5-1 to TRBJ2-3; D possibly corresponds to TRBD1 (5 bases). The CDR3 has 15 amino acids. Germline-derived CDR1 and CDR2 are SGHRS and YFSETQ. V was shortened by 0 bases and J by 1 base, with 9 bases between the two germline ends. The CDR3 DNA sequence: TGCGCCAGCAGCTTGGAGGGGCTTCGCACAGATACGCAGTATTTT. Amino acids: CASSLEGLRTDTQYF.

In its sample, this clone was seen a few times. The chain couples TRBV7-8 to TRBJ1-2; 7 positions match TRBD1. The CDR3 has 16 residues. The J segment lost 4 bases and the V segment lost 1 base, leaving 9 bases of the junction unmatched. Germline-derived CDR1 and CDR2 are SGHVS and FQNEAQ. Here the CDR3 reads CASSLEQGIPSYGYTF. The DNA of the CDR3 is TGTGCCAGCAGCTTAGAACAGGGGATCCCCTCCTATGGCTACACCTTC.

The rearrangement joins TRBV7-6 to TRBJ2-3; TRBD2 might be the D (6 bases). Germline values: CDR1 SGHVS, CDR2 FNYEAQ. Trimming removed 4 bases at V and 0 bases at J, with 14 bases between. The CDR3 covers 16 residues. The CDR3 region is CASSYGFGTSTDTQYF. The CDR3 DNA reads TGTGCCAGCAGCTATGGGTTCGGGACTAGCACAGATACGCAGTATTTT. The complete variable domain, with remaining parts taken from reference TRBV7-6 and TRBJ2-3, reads GAGVSQSPRYKVTKRGQDVALRCDPISGHVSLYWYRQALGQGPEFLTYFNYEAQQDKSGLPNDRFSAERPEGSISTLTIQRTEQRDSAMYRCASSYGFGTSTDTQYFGPGTRLTVL.

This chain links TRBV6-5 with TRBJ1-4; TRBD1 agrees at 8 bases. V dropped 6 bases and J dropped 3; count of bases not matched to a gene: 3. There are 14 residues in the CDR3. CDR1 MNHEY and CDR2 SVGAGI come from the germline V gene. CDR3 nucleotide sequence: TGTGCCAGCAGCTTGGGACAGGCTAATGAAAAACTGTTTTTT. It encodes CASSLGQANEKLFF.

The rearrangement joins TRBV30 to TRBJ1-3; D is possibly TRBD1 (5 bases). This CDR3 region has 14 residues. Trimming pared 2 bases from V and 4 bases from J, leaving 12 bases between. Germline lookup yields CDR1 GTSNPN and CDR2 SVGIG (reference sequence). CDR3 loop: CAWSSGQVGNTIYF. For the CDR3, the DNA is TGTGCCTGGAGTTCTGGACAAGTCGGAAACACCATATATTTT.

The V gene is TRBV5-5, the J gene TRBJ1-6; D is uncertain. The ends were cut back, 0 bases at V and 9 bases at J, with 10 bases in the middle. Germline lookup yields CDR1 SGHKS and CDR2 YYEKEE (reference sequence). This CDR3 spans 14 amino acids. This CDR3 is CASSLVELFSPLHF. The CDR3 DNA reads TGTGCCAGCAGCTTGGTTGAACTGTTTTCACCCCTCCACTTT.

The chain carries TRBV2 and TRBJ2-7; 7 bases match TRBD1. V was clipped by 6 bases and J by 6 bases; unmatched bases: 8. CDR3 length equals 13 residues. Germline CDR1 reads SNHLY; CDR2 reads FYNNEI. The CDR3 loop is CASRGGRGGEQYV. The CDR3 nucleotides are TGTGCCAGCAGAGGGGGCAGGGGCGGCGAGCAGTACGTC.

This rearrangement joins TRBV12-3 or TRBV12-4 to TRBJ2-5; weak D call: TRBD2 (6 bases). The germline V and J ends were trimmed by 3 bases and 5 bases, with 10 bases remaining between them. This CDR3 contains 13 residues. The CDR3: CASSFPREETQYF. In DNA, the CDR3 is TGTGCCAGCAGTTTCCCCCGGGAGGAGACCCAGTACTTC.

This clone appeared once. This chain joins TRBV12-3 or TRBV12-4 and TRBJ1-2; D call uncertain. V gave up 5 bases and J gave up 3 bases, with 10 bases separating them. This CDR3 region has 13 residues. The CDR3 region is CASSVQTDYGYTF. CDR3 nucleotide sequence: TGTGCCAGCAGTGTACAGACGGACTATGGCTACACCTTC.

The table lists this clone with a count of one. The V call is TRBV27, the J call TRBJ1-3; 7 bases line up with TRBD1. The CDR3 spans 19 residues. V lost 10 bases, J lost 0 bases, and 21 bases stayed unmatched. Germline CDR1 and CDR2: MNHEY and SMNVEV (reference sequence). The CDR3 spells CATKRRGQVIRVSGNTIYF. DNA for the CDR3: TGTGCCACCAAGAGACGTGGACAGGTAATAAGGGTCTCTGGAAACACCATATATTTT.

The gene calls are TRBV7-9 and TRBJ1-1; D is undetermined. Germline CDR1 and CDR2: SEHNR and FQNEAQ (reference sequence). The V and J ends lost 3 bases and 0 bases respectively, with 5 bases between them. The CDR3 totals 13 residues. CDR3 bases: TGTGCCAGCAGCTTCCCCATGAACACTGAAGCTTTCTTT. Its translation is CASSFPMNTEAFF.

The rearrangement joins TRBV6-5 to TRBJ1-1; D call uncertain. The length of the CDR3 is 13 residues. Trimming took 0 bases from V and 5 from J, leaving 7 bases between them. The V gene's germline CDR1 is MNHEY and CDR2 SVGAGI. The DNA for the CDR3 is TGTGCCAGCAGTTACTCCAGAGGAACTGAAGCTTTCTTT. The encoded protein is CASSYSRGTEAFF.

CDR3 coding DNA: TGTGCCAGCAGTTACGGCGGAGGCACCAATGAGCAGTTCTTC. It is translated as CASSYGGGTNEQFF. The V gene is TRBV6-5, the J gene TRBJ2-1, with TRBD2 as a possible D gene (5 bases). The CDR3 covers 14 residues. The ends were cut back, 2 bases at V and 6 bases at J, with 11 bases in the middle. Germline V gene data show CDR1 as MNHEY and CDR2 as SVGAGI.

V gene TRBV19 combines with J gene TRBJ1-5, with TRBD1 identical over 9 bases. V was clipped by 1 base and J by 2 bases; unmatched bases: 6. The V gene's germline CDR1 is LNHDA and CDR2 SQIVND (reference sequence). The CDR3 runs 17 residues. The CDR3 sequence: CASSIGTGAWGNQPQHF. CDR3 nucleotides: TGTGCCAGTAGTATAGGGACAGGGGCGTGGGGCAATCAGCCCCAGCATTTT.

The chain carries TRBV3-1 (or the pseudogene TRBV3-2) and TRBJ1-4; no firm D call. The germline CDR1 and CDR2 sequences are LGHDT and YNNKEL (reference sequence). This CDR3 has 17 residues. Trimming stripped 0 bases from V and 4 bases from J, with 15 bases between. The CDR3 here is CASSQDRYAGYNEKLFF. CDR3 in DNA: TGTGCCAGCAGCCAAGATCGATATGCAGGTTATAATGAAAAACTGTTTTTT.